This T cell receptor beta chain stems from a study of control samples from healthy donors and cancer patients. Germline V gives CDR1 SQVTM, CDR2 ANQGSEA. V was clipped by 7 bases and J by 3 bases, with 15 bases between them. The CDR3 totals 13 residues. Some clones are missing from TCRdb's copy, which holds only in-frame ones; the method was immunoSEQ multiplex PCR. The sample includes under 450,000 clones, 80% to 95% of them seen just once. The sequence derives from a man aged 35 to 55 with head and neck cancer. Material: PBMCs. The chain employs TRBV29-1 and TRBJ1-1, with D maybe TRBD1 (6 bases). The CDR3 sequence: CSGSQGGDTEAFF. The CDR3 DNA is TGCAGCGGTAGTCAAGGGGGGGACACTGAAGCTTTCTTT.